A selection of T cell receptor beta chains follows, all from one sample in a study of CD8+CD57+ T cells in acquired aplastic anemia. Via MiXCR, TCRdb re-called the reads, giving one row per CDR3 protein. The table includes approximately 170,000 distinct CDR3 sequences, 55% to 70% detected once. Sample: sorted CD4+, CD8+, or CD8+CD57+ T cells (not recorded which) from PBMCs. The receptors stem from a human donor in good health. Both conserved end residues are part of each CDR3. The D gene is left open where the match is weak. Size tells how often a clone was seen (once, few, many) or the class of an expanded clone, and some rows leave it out.

TRBJ2-2 NA NA TRBV12-3/TRBV12-4 CASSLFRENSNTGELFF TGTGCCAGCAGTTTGTTCCGGGAAAACTCGAACACCGGGGAGCTGTTTTTT
TRBJ1-2 NA NA TRBV19 CASSLYIAGMTSLYGYTF TGTGCCAGTAGTTTGTATATAGCGGGGATGACTTCGCTCTATGGCTACACCTTC
TRBJ1-2 NA NA TRBV19 CAWKGGFNYGYTF TGTGCCTGGAAAGGGGGATTTAACTATGGCTACACCTTC
TRBJ2-1 few NA TRBV7-9 CASSSDNEQFF TGTGCCAGCAGCTCTGACAATGAGCAGTTCTTC
TRBJ2-7 NA NA TRBV18 CASSPEVGTGFYEQYF TGTGCCAGCTCACCCGAAGTTGGGACGGGGTTTTATGAGCAGTACTTC
TRBJ2-1 once NA TRBV20-1 CSAEPRDEQFF TGCAGTGCGGAGCCCAGGGATGAGCAGTTCTTC
TRBJ2-5 NA TRBD2 TRBV29-1 CSVSSGGKETQYF TGCAGCGTTTCTAGCGGGGGGAAGGAGACCCAGTACTTC
TRBJ1-2 NA NA TRBV20-1 CSASARWSSGARGYGYTF TGCAGTGCTAGCGCGAGGTGGAGTTCCGGGGCCAGGGGCTATGGCTACACCTTC
TRBJ2-5 many TRBD1 TRBV6-5 CASSGDREAEETQYF TGTGCCAGCAGCGGCGACAGGGAAGCAGAAGAGACCCAGTACTTC
TRBJ2-3 NA NA TRBV2 CASSGTDTSTDTQYF TGTGCCAGCAGTGGTACTGACACTAGCACAGATACGCAGTATTTT
TRBJ2-5 many NA TRBV29-1 CSVLIETQYF TGCAGCGTTCTGATAGAGACCCAGTACTTC
TRBJ1-1 NA NA TRBV5-1 CASSLSSGNTEAFF TGCGCCAGCAGCTTGTCTTCAGGGAACACTGAAGCTTTCTTT
TRBJ2-2 many TRBD2 TRBV2 CASMVSGRASTGELFF TGTGCCAGCATGGTCAGCGGGAGGGCCAGTACCGGGGAGCTGTTTTTT
TRBJ2-3 NA TRBD2 TRBV20-1 CSASSASGRGDTQYF TGCAGTGCTAGCTCGGCTAGCGGGAGAGGTGATACGCAGTATTTT
TRBJ1-1 many NA TRBV6-5 CASSHLGPVGNTEAFF TGTGCCAGCAGTCACCTTGGACCCGTCGGTAACACTGAAGCTTTCTTT
TRBJ2-1 many NA TRBV6-5 CASSYTTGTNEQFF TGTGCCAGCAGTTATACTACGGGAACGAATGAGCAGTTCTTC
TRBJ2-2 NA NA TRBV10-3 CAISEQGGTGELLF TGTGCCATCAGTGAACAGGGTGGCACCGGGGAGCTGCTTTTT
TRBJ1-2 many NA TRBV4-1 CASSQYPESHGYTF TGCGCCAGCAGCCAATACCCCGAGTCCCATGGCTACACCTTC
TRBJ2-7 NA NA TRBV10-3 CASSYWSGTPYEQYF TGTGCCAGCAGTTATTGGTCAGGGACCCCCTACGAGCAGTACTTC
TRBJ1-2 NA NA TRBV19 CASSIFTENTHYGYTF TGTGCCAGTAGTATATTTACAGAGAATACTCACTATGGCTACACCTTC
TRBJ1-2 NA TRBD1 TRBV29-1 CSVGPGQGNGYTF TGCAGCGTTGGTCCGGGACAGGGGAATGGCTACACCTTC
TRBJ1-6 many NA TRBV10-1 CASSFGGGYNSPLHF TGCGCCAGCAGCTTTGGTGGGGGGTATAATTCACCCCTCCACTTT
TRBJ2-1 NA TRBD2 TRBV10-2 CASGESILAGGNEQFF TGCGCCAGCGGTGAGTCGATCCTAGCGGGGGGCAATGAGCAGTTCTTC